The 23 T cell receptor beta chains given below trace back to one sample, sequenced in a study of beta chain features in type 1 diabetes. Findings and limits, study-wide: All four CD4+ subsets of Type 1 diabetes patients contained TCRB CDR3s that were moderately but significantly shorter.

No antigen has been assigned to these receptors. The investigators reverse transcribed all of the isolated RNA, so they sequenced expressed TCRB transcripts. Method: immunoSEQ multiplex PCR; TCRdb's copy keeps in-frame clones and lacks some. This table has hundreds of thousands of clones, 15% appearing once. Sequenced input: naive CD4+ T cells from blood. These receptors all come from a young man with type 1 diabetes.

This clone was detected only a few times. V is TRBV11-1 and J is TRBJ2-2, with TRBD2 identical over 9 bases. J was trimmed by 6 bases and V by 4 bases; bases with no gene match: 18. The CDR3 has 19 residues. The V gene's germline CDR1 is SGHAT and CDR2 FQDESV (reference sequence). CDR3 region: CASSSPQGGRVGPAGELFF. The CDR3, as DNA: TGTGCCAGCAGCTCTCCCCAAGGCGGGAGGGTTGGGCCGGCCGGGGAGCTGTTTTTT. The full variable domain, in which reference TRBV11-1 and TRBJ2-2 provide the parts outside the CDR3, is EAEVAQSPRYKITEKSQAVAFWCDPISGHATLYWYRQILGQGPELLVQFQDESVVDDSQLPKDRFSAERLKGVDSTLKIQPAELGDSAMYLCASSSPQGGRVGPAGELFFGEGSRLTVL.

The V gene is TRBV7-2, the J gene TRBJ2-2, with D possibly TRBD1 on 6 matching bases. V was shortened by 3 bases and J by 1 base, with 9 bases between the two germline ends. The V gene's germline CDR1 is SGHTA and CDR2 FQGNSA. The CDR3 extends over 15 amino acids. CDR3 loop: CASSFTGMNTGELFF. CDR3 DNA: TGTGCCAGCAGCTTTACAGGGATGAACACCGGGGAGCTGTTTTTT.

The rearrangement links TRBV6-5 to TRBJ2-7; unclear D gene. The V gene's germline CDR1 is MNHEY and CDR2 SVGAGI. Trimming cost V 0 bases and J 0 bases, with 9 bases left between them. The CDR3 is 15 amino acids. CDR3 protein: CASSYSAASSYEQYF. CDR3 nucleotides: TGTGCCAGCAGTTACTCGGCGGCGAGCTCCTACGAGCAGTACTTC.

This chain connects TRBV7-9 to TRBJ2-1; TRBD2 matches 8 bases. The CDR3 covers 14 residues. CDR1 is SEHNR, CDR2 FQNEAQ, per germline (reference sequence). V lost 5 bases and J lost 8; bases outside the gene matches: 8. The CDR3 sequence is CASSTRTSPHEQFF. CDR3 sequence (DNA): TGTGCCAGCAGCACCCGGACTAGCCCCCATGAGCAGTTCTTC.

The CDR3 sequence: CASSQEAPGAGNTIYF. The DNA of the CDR3 is TGCGCCAGCAGCCAAGAGGCTCCAGGGGCTGGAAACACCATATATTTT. V gene TRBV4-3 combines with J gene TRBJ1-3; tentative D call: TRBD1 (6 bases). The CDR3 sequence is 16 residues long. Germline V gives CDR1 LGHNA, CDR2 YSLEER. Between the trimmed V and J ends, which lost 0 bases and 2 bases, there was a span of 11 bases.

V usage is TRBV29-1 and J usage is TRBJ1-2, with 11 positions matching TRBD1. Germline trimming cut 4 bases from V and 2 bases from J; bases unmatched to any gene: 6. There are 15 residues in the CDR3. The germline CDR1 and CDR2 sequences are SQVTM and ANQGSEA. The CDR3 sequence: CSVARTGGENYGYTF. DNA of the CDR3: TGCAGCGTTGCTAGGACAGGGGGCGAGAACTATGGCTACACCTTC.

The gene calls are TRBV6-6 and TRBJ2-5; D may be TRBD2 (6 bases). V dropped 6 bases and J dropped 2 bases, with 13 bases sitting between them. This CDR3 spans 14 amino acids. Germline CDR1 is MNHNY and CDR2 is SVGAGI (reference sequence). CDR3 sequence: CASSSLAVQETQYF. CDR3 nucleotides: TGTGCCAGCAGCTCCTTAGCGGTTCAAGAGACCCAGTACTTC.

V gene TRBV4-3 combines with J gene TRBJ1-1, with TRBD1 identical over 7 bases. The V segment lost 6 bases and the J segment 2 bases; nucleotides outside the gene matches: 9. CDR3 length: 15 residues. Germline loops: CDR1 LGHNA, CDR2 YSLEER. CDR3 loop: CASSRPGTVNTEAFF. CDR3 coding DNA: TGCGCCAGCAGTCGGCCCGGGACAGTCAACACTGAAGCTTTCTTT.

The rearrangement joins TRBV2 to TRBJ2-7, with D tentatively TRBD2 (6 bases). V was trimmed by 3 bases and J by 5 bases, leaving 14 bases between them. The CDR3 runs to 14 residues. Germline-derived CDR1 and CDR2 are SNHLY and FYNNEI. The CDR3 region has the DNA TGTGCCAGCAGTGATTTGGAGGGGACCAACGAGCAGTACTTC. It specifies CASSDLEGTNEQYF.

Only a few counts were recorded for this clone. The chain combines TRBV30 with TRBJ2-7, with 8 bases identical to TRBD2. The CDR3 is 14 residues long. Per germline, CDR1 GTSNPN and CDR2 SVGIG (reference sequence). The J segment lost 6 bases and the V segment lost 0 bases, leaving 7 bases of the junction unmatched. The CDR3 here is CAWSVRGAGGEQYF. DNA of the CDR3: TGTGCCTGGAGTGTAAGGGGTGCGGGGGGCGAGCAGTACTTC.

This sequence joins TRBV30 and TRBJ1-4; 8 positions agree with TRBD1. The CDR3 length is 14 residues. Looked up from germline, CDR1 is GTSNPN and CDR2 is SVGIG (reference sequence). Trimming took 2 bases from V and 11 from J; bases not matched to a gene: 10. The CDR3 DNA reads as TGTGCCTGGAGTAACCAGGGGGCTTCAGGGAAACTGTTTTTT. It specifies CAWSNQGASGKLFF.

This clone was observed a few times. This chain uses TRBV7-9 with TRBJ2-1; D uncertain. Germline V lookup: CDR1 SEHNR, CDR2 FQNEAQ (reference sequence). V gave up 4 bases and J gave up 8 bases, with 18 bases separating them. This CDR3 is built from 15 residues. CDR3 nucleotides: TGTGCCAGCAGCTCTAAAGAGTCGGCCGGAGATGAGCAGTTCTTC. Translated, it gives CASSSKESAGDEQFF.

This clone came up a few times. V gene TRBV25-1 combines with J gene TRBJ2-3; tentatively, D is TRBD2 (5 bases). V dropped 5 bases and J dropped 3 bases, with 9 bases sitting between them. Germline-derived CDR1 and CDR2 are MGHDK and SYGVNS. The CDR3 is 13 residues long. This CDR3 is CASSSAGTDTQYF. Here the CDR3 DNA reads TGTGCCAGCAGTTCCGCGGGTACAGATACGCAGTATTTT. The whole variable domain, filled in from reference TRBV25-1 and TRBJ2-3, reads EADIYQTPRYLVIGTGKKITLECSQTMGHDKMYWYQQDPGMELHLIHYSYGVNSTEKGDLSSESTVSRIRTEHFPLTLESARPSHTSQYLCASSSAGTDTQYFGPGTRLTVL.

This clone was counted a few times. The chain couples TRBV27 to TRBJ2-7; 9 nucleotides line up with TRBD1. CDR3 length: 16 amino acids. CDR1 MNHEY and CDR2 SMNVEV come from the germline V gene (reference sequence). V lost 1 base, J lost 1 base, and 5 bases stayed unmatched. This CDR3 reads CASSLFPGQGSYEQYF. CDR3 sequence (DNA): TGTGCCAGCAGTTTATTCCCCGGACAGGGGTCCTACGAGCAGTACTTC.

This chain connects TRBV5-1 to TRBJ1-5, with 7 bases identical to TRBD1. The CDR3 extends over 13 amino acids. Germline CDR1 SGHRS, CDR2 YFSETQ. J lost 5 bases, V lost 4 bases, and 3 bases had no gene match. In DNA, the CDR3 is TGCGCCAGCAGCCCAGGACAGGATCAGCCCCAGCATTTT. As protein: CASSPGQDQPQHF. The variable domain in full, completed from reference TRBV5-1 and TRBJ1-5, reads KAGVTQTPRYLIKTRGQQVTLSCSPISGHRSVSWYQQTPGQGLQFLFEYFSETQRNKGNFPGRFSGRQFSNSRSEMNVSTLELGDSALYLCASSPGQDQPQHFGDGTRLSIL.

This clone was seen only a few times. The chain uses TRBV29-1 and TRBJ1-2, with a weak D call TRBD1 (6 bases). Germline V gene sequence: CDR1 SQVTM, CDR2 ANQGSEA. CDR3 length: 13 residues. Between the trimmed V and J ends, which lost 6 bases and 1 base, there was a span of 12 bases. The CDR3 DNA reads TGCAGCGTGGCCAGGGGTAGTAACTATGGCTACACCTTC. Its translation: CSVARGSNYGYTF. Looking up the rest from reference TRBV29-1 and TRBJ1-2 gives the full variable domain: SAVISQKPSRDICQRGTSLTIQCQVDSQVTMMFWYRQQPGQSLTLIATANQGSEATYESGFVIDKFPISRPNLTFSTLTVSNMSPEDSSIYLCSVARGSNYGYTFGSGTRLTVV.

This clone has more than one count but fewer than ten. The CDR3 coding sequence is TGCAGTGCTAGAATCGGGTACGAGCAGTACTTC. It yields the protein CSARIGYEQYF. This chain links TRBV20-1 with TRBJ2-7; no definite D call. Germline V gene data show CDR1 as DFQATT and CDR2 as SNEGSKA (reference sequence). The CDR3 length is 11 residues. V shed 2 bases and J shed 4 bases, with 6 bases lying between them.

V usage is TRBV6-6 and J usage is TRBJ1-5, with D uncertain. The ends were cut back, 5 bases at V and 3 bases at J, with 11 bases in the middle. This CDR3 spans 14 amino acids. The V gene's germline CDR1 is MNHNY and CDR2 SVGAGI (reference sequence). The CDR3 nucleotides read TGTGCCAGCAGTATCCAGCGATCCAATCAGCCCCAGCATTTT. Translation: CASSIQRSNQPQHF.

The chain links TRBV5-1 to TRBJ1-5, with 9 bases that match TRBD1. Germline lookup yields CDR1 SGHRS and CDR2 YFSETQ. Germline trimming cut 3 bases from V and 7 bases from J; bases unmatched to any gene: 5. The CDR3 loop spans 14 amino acids. This CDR3 reads CASSSGQGDQPQHF. In nucleotides, the CDR3 is TGCGCCAGCAGCTCGGGACAGGGCGACCAGCCCCAGCATTTT.

V and J are TRBV2 and TRBJ2-7, with 10 bases aligning to TRBD1. Germline V gene data show CDR1 as SNHLY and CDR2 as FYNNEI. The CDR3 covers 16 residues. V shed 0 bases, J shed 4 bases, and the junction held 6 bases outside the gene matches. Here the CDR3 DNA reads TGTGCCAGCAGTGAAGCAAGTTCGGGACAGGGGTACGAGCAGTACTTC. This translates into CASSEASSGQGYEQYF.

This clone turned up a few times. V gene TRBV11-2 combines with J gene TRBJ2-3; 8 bases match TRBD2. V shed 5 bases and J 2 bases; nucleotides not matched to a gene: 6. The CDR3 consists of 15 residues. Germline V gene lookup returns CDR1 SGHAT and CDR2 FQNNGV. CDR3 DNA: TGTGCCAGCAGCCAGCGACTAGCGTTCACAGATACGCAGTATTTT. This translates into CASSQRLAFTDTQYF.

This clone was counted only a few times. The V gene is TRBV5-6, the J gene TRBJ1-4; possibly TRBD1 for D (6 bases). V lost 4 bases and J lost 7, with 11 bases in between. This CDR3 spans 13 amino acids. Per germline, CDR1 SGHDT and CDR2 YYEEEE. Here the CDR3 reads CASSPQGREKLFF. For the CDR3, the DNA is TGTGCCAGCAGCCCACAGGGACGTGAAAAACTGTTTTTT. Using reference TRBV5-6 and TRBJ1-4 for the parts outside the CDR3, the full variable domain is DAGVTQSPTHLIKTRGQQVTLRCSPKSGHDTVSWYQQALGQGPQFIFQYYEEEERQRGNFPDRFSGHQFPNYSSELNVNALLLGDSALYLCASSPQGREKLFFGSGTQLSVL.

Written as DNA, the CDR3 is TGCGCCAGCAGTCCCACCCTCCTGAGCTCCTACAATGAGCAGTTCTTC. It is translated as CASSPTLLSSYNEQFF. The chain has TRBV5-1 and TRBJ2-1; D gene ambiguous. Trimming stripped 5 bases from V and 0 bases from J, with 15 bases between. The CDR3 sequence is 16 residues long. The germline V gene encodes CDR1 SGHRS and CDR2 YFSETQ.